The 26 T cell receptor beta chains listed next were all sequenced from one sample in a study of identical twins. TCRdb called the 5' RACE reads again in MiXCR, with one record for every CDR3 protein. The profile shows about 290,000 distinct CDR3 sequences, roughly 10% of them singletons. These sequences were also reported in another study, on yellow fever vaccine responses in identical twins.

Sequencing was done on a sample of CD8+ T cells sorted from blood. The receptors stem from a woman under 30 in good health.

This clonotype was seen a few times. The rearrangement uses TRBV11-2 and TRBJ2-3; TRBD2 aligns across 8 bases. CDR1 and CDR2 from the germline V gene are SGHAT and FQNNGV. The CDR3 sequence is 17 residues long. V dropped 0 bases and J dropped 1; count of bases not matched to a gene: 6. CDR3 sequence (DNA): TGTGCCAGCAGCTTAGAGACTTGGCGGGGGGGCACAGATACGCAGTATTTT. This gives the protein CASSLETWRGGTDTQYF.

This clonotype was counted many times. The chain couples TRBV4-1 to TRBJ1-2; TRBD1 aligns across 7 bases. Unmatched junction bases numbered 11, after V lost 4 bases and J lost 3 bases. The CDR3 has 16 amino acids. In germline, CDR1 is MGHRA, CDR2 YSYEKL. The CDR3 reads CASSPREGAVDYGYTF. CDR3 nucleotides: TGCGCCAGCAGCCCTCGTGAGGGGGCCGTGGACTATGGCTACACCTTC.

This clonotype was recorded many times. CDR3 loop: CASSSGTASTDTQYF. As DNA, the CDR3 is TGTGCCAGCAGTTCAGGGACAGCTAGCACAGATACGCAGTATTTT. The chain joins TRBV28 to TRBJ2-3, with 7 bases identical to TRBD1. The CDR3 has 15 residues. Trimming took 4 bases from V and 0 from J; bases not matched to a gene: 4. The germline V gene encodes CDR1 MDHEN and CDR2 SYDVKM.

There are many counts of this clonotype. The chain has TRBV5-5 and TRBJ2-3; 9 nucleotides line up with TRBD1. The CDR3 is 17 amino acids. Trimming cost V 4 bases and J 3 bases; bases outside gene matches: 12. The germline gives CDR1 SGHKS, CDR2 YYEKEE (reference sequence). The CDR3 nucleotides read TGTGCCAGCAGCATGGACCCCTTTGGGACAGGGACAGATACGCAGTATTTT. Encoded protein: CASSMDPFGTGTDTQYF. Together with reference TRBV5-5 and TRBJ2-3, the CDR3 gives the full variable domain: DAGVTQSPTHLIKTRGQQVTLRCSPISGHKSVSWYQQVLGQGPQFIFQYYEKEERGRGNFPDRFSARQFPNYSSELNVNALLLGDSALYLCASSMDPFGTGTDTQYFGPGTRLTVL.

V gene TRBV25-1 combines with J gene TRBJ2-1; possibly TRBD1 for D (6 bases). The CDR3 runs to 13 residues. Trimming shortened V by 6 bases and J by 6 bases, and 12 bases separated the two germline ends. Looked up from germline, CDR1 is MGHDK and CDR2 is SYGVNS. CDR3 nucleotides: TGTGCCAGCAGCGCTCTAGGGGGCAATGAGCAGTTCTTC. This translates into CASSALGGNEQFF.

The rearrangement links TRBV27 to TRBJ2-5; maybe TRBD2 (5 bases). The CDR3 consists of 16 residues. From germline, CDR1 is MNHEY and CDR2 SMNVEV (reference sequence). Trimming stripped 5 bases from V and 7 bases from J, with 23 bases between. In DNA form, the CDR3 reads TGTGCCAGCAGTAGCCTGGACTCCTACCTTCCAGCGACCCAGTACTTC. It is translated as CASSSLDSYLPATQYF.

The CDR3 region is CASSWGLVSQETQYF. The DNA of the CDR3 is TGTGCCAGCAGCTGGGGGCTAGTGTCCCAAGAGACCCAGTACTTC. The chain uses TRBV5-6 and TRBJ2-5; D is perhaps TRBD1 (6 bases). This CDR3 comprises 15 residues. The V gene's germline CDR1 is SGHDT and CDR2 YYEEEE. The germline V and J ends were trimmed by 3 bases and 1 base, with 13 bases remaining between them.

The chain couples TRBV7-9 to TRBJ2-5; D might be TRBD2 (6 bases). The germline V gene has CDR1 SEHNR and CDR2 FQNEAQ (reference sequence). The CDR3 runs to 15 residues. Trimming left V 7 bases short and J 2 bases short, with 17 bases between. The CDR3 region has the DNA TGTGCCAGCAACGCCCTTGGGGGGTCTCAAGAGACCCAGTACTTC. Protein: CASNALGGSQETQYF.

This clonotype was detected a few times. V gene TRBV4-1 combines with J gene TRBJ2-6, with a possible D match to TRBD1 (6 bases). Trimming took 0 bases from V and 0 from J, leaving 21 bases between them. The CDR3 sequence is 21 residues long. The germline gives CDR1 MGHRA, CDR2 YSYEKL. CDR3 DNA: TGCGCCAGCAGCCAAGATCCAGCCCACAGGGTACCTTACTCTGGGGCCAACGTCCTGACTTTC. This codes for CASSQDPAHRVPYSGANVLTF.

The chain couples TRBV11-2 to TRBJ2-3, with a tentative D call TRBD1 (7 bases). This CDR3 comprises 16 residues. Trimming stripped 1 base from V and 3 bases from J, with 14 bases between. Per the germline V gene, CDR1 is SGHAT and CDR2 is FQNNGV. CDR3 amino acids: CASSLVEGAPTDTQYF. In nucleotides, the CDR3 is TGTGCCAGCAGCTTAGTGGAGGGGGCGCCGACAGATACGCAGTATTTT.

This clonotype has only a few counts. The rearrangement uses TRBV10-2 and TRBJ1-3; 11 bases agree with TRBD1. Looked up from germline, CDR1 is WSHSY and CDR2 is SAAADI. Trimming took 6 bases from V and 8 from J; bases not matched to a gene: 12. The CDR3 totals 16 residues. The CDR3 loop reads CASRHGQGARGDTIYF. The CDR3 coding sequence is TGCGCCAGCAGACATGGACAGGGGGCGAGAGGGGACACCATATATTTT.

This clonotype was seen a handful of times. This chain joins TRBV12-5 and TRBJ2-1, with unresolved D. CDR1 is LGHNT and CDR2 is FRNRAP in the germline V gene. V was trimmed by 4 bases and J by 4 bases, leaving 8 bases between them. This CDR3 comprises 13 residues. CDR3 in amino acids: CASGSSLYNEQFF. The CDR3 bases are TGTGCTAGTGGTTCCTCACTATACAATGAGCAGTTCTTC.

This sequence joins TRBV12-3 or TRBV12-4 and TRBJ2-7; D remains unclear. This CDR3 contains 12 residues. V was pared by 5 bases and J by 4 bases, with 9 bases between. This CDR3 reads CASSLQRYEQYF. DNA of the CDR3: TGTGCCAGCAGTCTCCAGAGATACGAGCAGTACTTC.

This clonotype was seen ten or more times. The chain uses TRBV20-1 and TRBJ2-7; 7 bases match TRBD2. The CDR3 sequence is 16 residues long. The ends lost 5 bases at V and 1 base at J; junction bases unmatched: 14. Per germline, CDR1 DFQATT and CDR2 SNEGSKA (reference sequence). In DNA, the CDR3 is TGCAGTGCTCAGGATCTAGAACGGGGGGTGTCCTACGAGCAGTACTTC. Translation: CSAQDLERGVSYEQYF.

This clonotype has a handful of counts. This chain connects TRBV30 to TRBJ2-2; D uncertain. The germline CDR1 and CDR2 sequences are GTSNPN and SVGIG (reference sequence). The V gene lost 4 bases and the J gene lost 0 bases, with 12 bases spanning the gap. The CDR3 loop spans 15 amino acids. In DNA, the CDR3 is TGTGCCTGGATTGAAGACGGCCCGAACACCGGGGAGCTGTTTTTT. Translating gives CAWIEDGPNTGELFF. Combining the CDR3 with reference TRBV30 and TRBJ2-2 gives the whole variable domain SQTIHQWPATLVQPVGSPLSLECTVEGTSNPNLYWYRQAAGRGLQLLFYSVGIGQISSEVPQNLSASRPQDRQFILSSKKLLLSDSGFYLCAWIEDGPNTGELFFGEGSRLTVL.

This clonotype was recorded many times. The V gene is TRBV9, the J gene TRBJ2-7, with TRBD1 matching over 10 bases. Losses at the gene ends were 4 bases for V and 0 bases for J; bases not matched to a gene: 4. The germline V gene has CDR1 SGDLS and CDR2 YYNGEE. The CDR3 is 15 amino acids. CDR3: CASSPWTGGSYEQYF. CDR3 in DNA: TGTGCCAGCAGCCCTTGGACAGGGGGCTCCTACGAGCAGTACTTC.

V and J are TRBV2 and TRBJ2-6; TRBD1 is a possible D gene (6 bases). Trimming removed 5 bases from V and 2 bases from J, with 13 bases in between. CDR3 length equals 16 residues. CDR1 and CDR2 from the germline V gene are SNHLY and FYNNEI. The DNA for the CDR3 is TGTGCCAGCAGTCACAGGGATCAAACTGGGGCCAACGTCCTGACTTTC. It yields the protein CASSHRDQTGANVLTF.

This clonotype has ten or more counts. As DNA, the CDR3 is TGTGCCAGCAGCCCAGACAGGGATTGGGCAGATACGCAGTATTTT. Translation gives CASSPDRDWADTQYF. The chain recombines TRBV27 with TRBJ2-3, with 7 bases aligning to TRBD1. Germline V lookup: CDR1 MNHEY, CDR2 SMNVEV (reference sequence). CDR3 length: 15 residues. V lost 6 bases and J lost 4; bases outside the gene matches: 10.

The table lists this clonotype with a few counts. The rearrangement links TRBV6-6 to TRBJ2-1; unclear D gene. CDR1 MNHNY and CDR2 SVGAGI come from the germline V gene (reference sequence). Trimming left V 0 bases short and J 4 bases short, with 4 bases between. This CDR3 is 13 amino acids long. Written as DNA, the CDR3 is TGTGCCAGCAGTTACTCCATTTACAATGAGCAGTTCTTC. Protein product: CASSYSIYNEQFF.

This clonotype was counted ten times or more. V gene TRBV29-1 combines with J gene TRBJ2-3; 16 positions match TRBD2. This CDR3 contains 19 residues. Per the germline V gene, CDR1 is SQVTM and CDR2 is ANQGSEA. V was clipped by 4 bases and J by 0 bases; unmatched bases: 10. This CDR3 is CSVGGLAGGPSESTDTQYF. The CDR3 DNA sequence: TGCAGCGTTGGGGGACTAGCGGGGGGGCCCTCAGAAAGCACAGATACGCAGTATTTT.

The V and J genes are TRBV11-2 and TRBJ2-5, with a possible D match to TRBD1 (5 bases). Trimming removed 3 bases from V and 5 bases from J, with 10 bases in between. The germline CDR1 and CDR2 sequences are SGHAT and FQNNGV. The CDR3 is made up of 13 amino acids. The CDR3 sequence: CASSFTPGETQYF. The CDR3 nucleotides read TGTGCCAGCAGCTTCACCCCAGGGGAGACCCAGTACTTC.

This clonotype occurred many times. The chain carries TRBV10-3 and TRBJ2-2; D call uncertain. CDR3 length: 13 amino acids. Trimming cost V 7 bases and J 1 base, with 7 bases left between them. Germline values: CDR1 ENHRY, CDR2 SYGVKD. The CDR3 DNA reads as TGTGCCATCACAGAACTGAACACCGGGGAGCTGTTTTTT. It specifies CAITELNTGELFF.

The V and J genes are TRBV7-3 and TRBJ1-1, with 8 bases that match TRBD1. V shed 4 bases and J 3 bases; nucleotides not matched to a gene: 4. CDR1 SGHTA and CDR2 FQGTGA come from the germline V gene. CDR3 length: 14 amino acids. The CDR3 sequence: CASSSTGDDTEAFF. The CDR3 bases are TGTGCCAGCAGCTCGACAGGGGATGACACTGAAGCTTTCTTT.

The gene calls are TRBV13 and TRBJ1-3; the D is unclear. The germline V and J ends were trimmed by 2 bases and 0 bases, with 5 bases remaining between them. Germline-derived CDR1 and CDR2 are PRHDT and FYEKMQ (reference sequence). This CDR3 has 14 amino acids. CDR3 sequence (DNA): TGTGCCAGCAGCTTAACCGTCTCTGGAAACACCATATATTTT. Its translation: CASSLTVSGNTIYF.

This clonotype came up many times. This chain uses TRBV3-1 with TRBJ2-4; 8 positions match TRBD2. Germline CDR1 is LGHDT and CDR2 is YNNKEL (reference sequence). J lost 6 bases, V lost 0 bases, and 7 bases had no gene match. The CDR3 totals 16 residues. The CDR3 region is CASSQDGGGPRNIQYF. CDR3 in DNA: TGTGCCAGCAGCCAAGACGGCGGGGGGCCGAGAAACATTCAGTACTTC.

This clonotype was counted between two and nine times. The chain joins TRBV27 to TRBJ2-7; TRBD1 matches 8 bases. After removal of 2 bases from V and 5 bases from J, the junction contained 5 bases not matched to a gene. Per germline, CDR1 MNHEY and CDR2 SMNVEV (reference sequence). The CDR3 spans 14 residues. The CDR3 region is CASSLVDRGHEQYF. In DNA form, the CDR3 reads TGTGCCAGCAGTTTAGTTGACAGGGGCCACGAGCAGTACTTC.